Reported below is one TCR beta chain. The data belong to a study of blood T cell repertoires in COVID-19. Study information: Acute and convalescent COVID-19 specimens originated in the United States, Italy and Spain.

Trimming removed 0 bases from V and 5 bases from J, with 16 bases in between. Germline CDR1 and CDR2: LGHNA and YNFKEQ. The CDR3 is 16 residues long. Clones were sequenced by immunoSEQ multiplex PCR, and TCRdb holds only the in-frame ones, with some missing. The data contain under 70,000 clones, about 73% of them singletons. The V gene is TRBV4-2, the J gene TRBJ2-5; a possible D gene is TRBD2 (6 bases). The sample was peripheral blood. The clonotype was recovered from a woman aged 70-85 years with acute or convalescent COVID-19. The CDR3 coding sequence is TGTGCCAGCAGCCAAGAGGGTCCGGGGGAAATGGAGACCCAGTACTTC. Its translation is CASSQEGPGEMETQYF.